This passage covers 5 T cell receptor beta chains from one sample sequenced in a study of blood T cells in healthy people across ages. Alongside a J-beta primer mix, a sample-barcoded 5' primer served in a second PCR lasting roughly 7 to 12 cycles. From the 5' RACE reads, TCRdb called clonotypes with MiXCR, one entry per CDR3 protein. In the table there are about 730,000 distinct CDR3 sequences, roughly 43% of which are singletons. Sequences were obtained from blood. The receptors come from an older woman in good health.

The V gene is TRBV27, the J gene TRBJ2-5; D ambiguous. Germline V CDR1 and CDR2: MNHEY, SMNVEV (reference sequence). Trimming left V 7 bases short and J 5 bases short, with 8 bases between. The CDR3 is 11 residues long. This chain's CDR3 is CASMVRETQYF. CDR3 coding DNA: TGTGCCAGCATGGTTCGGGAGACCCAGTACTTC.

In this sample, this clonotype turned up a few times. V usage is TRBV6-2 or TRBV6-3 and J usage is TRBJ2-7; 9 bases align to TRBD1. The germline V gene has CDR1 MNHEY and CDR2 SVGEGT. Trimming at V came to 8 bases and at J to 5 bases, leaving 13 bases not matched to a gene. This CDR3 contains 15 residues. CDR3 sequence reads: CASLQDRDRVDEQYF. The CDR3 coding sequence is TGTGCCAGCCTCCAAGACCGGGACAGGGTCGACGAGCAGTACTTC.

This clonotype was observed a handful of times. The chain carries TRBV12-3 or TRBV12-4 and TRBJ2-5; weak D call: TRBD2 (6 bases). The V end lost 1 base, the J end lost 5 bases, and 11 bases lay between the germline ends. CDR3 length: 14 amino acids. DNA of the CDR3: TGTGCCAGCAGTTTAGGGGGGGTCTGGGAGACCCAGTACTTC. It is translated as CASSLGGVWETQYF.

V gene TRBV5-1 combines with J gene TRBJ2-5; TRBD1 or TRBD2 may be the D gene (6 bases each). The length of the CDR3 is 17 residues. In germline, CDR1 is SGHRS, CDR2 YFSETQ. With 1 base removed from V and 2 bases from J, the gap between germline ends came to 18 bases. CDR3 sequence: CASSLSVGGQIQETQYF. The CDR3 region has the DNA TGCGCCAGCAGCTTGTCGGTCGGGGGCCAGATTCAAGAGACCCAGTACTTC. Together with reference TRBV5-1 and TRBJ2-5, the CDR3 gives the full variable domain: KAGVTQTPRYLIKTRGQQVTLSCSPISGHRSVSWYQQTPGQGLQFLFEYFSETQRNKGNFPGRFSGRQFSNSRSEMNVSTLELGDSALYLCASSLSVGGQIQETQYFGPGTRLLVL.

With regard to this clonotype: A junction boundary mismatches the germline segment, possibly from a read error. The chain uses TRBV6-6 and TRBJ2-3; unclear D gene. The CDR3 sequence is 11 residues long. Germline V CDR1 and CDR2: MNHNY, SVGAGI (reference sequence). CDR3 sequence (DNA): TGTGCCAGCAGTCTCACAGATACGCGGTATTTT. Its protein is CASSLTDTRYF.